The table lists the clone carrying this T cell receptor beta chain with a count of one. The data originate from a study of blood T cell repertoires in COVID-19. At the level of the study: Acute and convalescent COVID-19 specimens originated in the United States, Italy and Spain. PBMCs, B-cell-depleted T cells, or T cells were the source of the cDNA or gDNA that made up the material.

Clones were read by immunoSEQ multiplex PCR, and TCRdb kept only the in-frame ones, dropping some. Of approximately 180,000 clones listed, 70% to 90% are singletons. The length of the CDR3 is 21 residues. The receptor comes from a man aged 60-69 years with active or convalescent COVID-19. The chain combines TRBV21-1 with TRBJ2-7; the listed D gene, TRBD1, was not tested against the DNA. TRBV21-1 is tagged as a pseudogene. Sequencing was performed on peripheral blood. The CDR3 protein is CASSKVHRSARQGESYDEQYF. In nucleotides, the CDR3 is TGTGCCAGCAGCAAGGTACATAGGTCTGCAAGACAGGGGGAGAGCTACGACGAGCAGTACTTC.